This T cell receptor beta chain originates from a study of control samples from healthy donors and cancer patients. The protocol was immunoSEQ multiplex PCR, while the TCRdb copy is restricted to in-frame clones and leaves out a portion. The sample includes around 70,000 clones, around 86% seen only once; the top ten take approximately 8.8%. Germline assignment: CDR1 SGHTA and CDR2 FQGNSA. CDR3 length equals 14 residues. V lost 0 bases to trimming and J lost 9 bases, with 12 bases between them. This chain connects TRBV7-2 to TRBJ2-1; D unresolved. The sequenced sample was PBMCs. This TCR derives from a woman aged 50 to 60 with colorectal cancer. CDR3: CASSLAIERSEQFF. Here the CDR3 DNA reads TGTGCCAGCAGCTTAGCGATAGAGAGGAGTGAGCAGTTCTTC.